This section outlines one TCR beta chain sequence together with its context. Its antigen is not identified. Sequencing used immunoSEQ multiplex PCR; TCRdb keeps in-frame clones, though not all of them. The table shows about 98,000 clones, with 70% to 90% occurring only once. This specimen comes from a study of radiotherapy plus CTLA-4 blockade in lung cancer. Whole-study findings and limits: Reports identified early blood T cell clone dynamics, with interferon-beta, as the best response predictor.

The CDR3 is 11 amino acids. Looked up from germline, CDR1 is SQVTM and CDR2 is ANQGSEA. The germline V and J ends were trimmed by 6 bases and 2 bases, with 7 bases remaining between them. Patients with chemo-refractory metastatic non-small-cell lung cancer received focal radiation plus CTLA-4 blockade with ipilimumab. The sequencing used peripheral blood, collected from a patient treated with radiotherapy plus ipilimumab. The receptor comes from a human donor with non-small cell lung cancer that progressed on radiotherapy plus ipilimumab. The chain couples TRBV29-1 to TRBJ1-2; D is ambiguous. CDR3 nucleotides: TGCAGCGTAACGGAAAACTATGGCTACACCTTC. Its protein is CSVTENYGYTF.